These T cell receptor beta chains were read from a single sample in a study of T cell repertoires in MIS-A myocarditis. Libraries were prepared by immunoSEQ multiplex PCR; TCRdb keeps only in-frame clonotypes and omits some of them. This table has about 9,200 clones, approximately 90% appearing once. Sequences were obtained from thoracic lymph node tissue obtained at autopsy. These receptors came from a man younger than 35 with fulminant myocarditis from multisystem inflammatory syndrome in adults (MIS-A) after COVID-19. Both conserved end residues are part of each CDR3. A D gene is named only where the DNA matches it firmly. Clone size is shown for a subset of rows, as once, few, many or a class of expanded clone.

TRBJ2-7 | TRBD2 | TRBV7-2 | NA | TGTGCCAGCAGCTTATCTGCTAGCGGGGCCGCCTACGAGCAGTACTTC | CASSLSASGAAYEQYF
TRBJ1-1 | TRBD1 | TRBV28 | NA | TGTGCCATCAACAGGGGGAGGGACACTGAAGCTTTCTTT | CAINRGRDTEAFF
TRBJ2-7 | TRBD1 | TRBV7-2 | NA | TGTGCCAGCAGTCCCGACAGGGGGGGAAACGAGCAGTACTTC | CASSPDRGGNEQYF
TRBJ2-1 | TRBD2 | TRBV20-1 | once | TGCACGGGAGGCTACAATGAGCAGTTCTTC | CTGGYNEQFF
TRBJ1-6 | NA | TRBV6-5 | NA | TGTGCCAGCAGCTTCTCAGGGGTGGAATTCTCACCCCTCCACTTT | CASSFSGVEFSPLHF
TRBJ2-1 | NA | TRBV14 | NA | TGTGCCAGCAGCCAAGATTGGCTCCGGAATGAGCAGTTCTTC | CASSQDWLRNEQFF
TRBJ2-1 | NA | TRBV2 | NA | TGTGCCAGCAGTGCGGTAGGAGAGCAGTTCTTC | CASSAVGEQFF
TRBJ1-5 | NA | TRBV27 | NA | TGTGCCAGCAGTTTGAGGTTTTATCAGCCCCAGCATTTT | CASSLRFYQPQHF
TRBJ1-2 | NA | TRBV25-1 | NA | TGTGCCAGCAGTGAATATATCGAGGGCACGGGGGGCTACACCTTC | CASSEYIEGTGGYTF
TRBJ1-5 | NA | TRBV4-1 | NA | TGCGCCAGCAGCCAAGTCGATATGGGGTTCAGCAATCAGCCCCAGCATTTT | CASSQVDMGFSNQPQHF
TRBJ2-3 | TRBD2 | TRBV4-2 | NA | TGTGCCAGCAGGCTGGGACTAGGGGGCACAGATACGCAGTATTTT | CASRLGLGGTDTQYF
TRBJ1-5 | NA | TRBV7-9 | NA | TGTGCCAGCAGCGGTGGTTGGGGTGGAGGCAATCAGCCCCAGCATTTT | CASSGGWGGGNQPQHF
TRBJ2-3 | NA | TRBV6-5 | NA | TGTGCCAGCAGGCCTTATATTAGCACAGATACGCAGTATTTT | CASRPYISTDTQYF
TRBJ1-6 | TRBD1 | TRBV5-1 | NA | TGCGCCAGCAGCCCCCGGGGGACAGGGGGCGATTCACCCCTCCACTTT | CASSPRGTGGDSPLHF
TRBJ2-2 | NA | TRBV7-2 | NA | TGTGCCAGCAGCATTTACTACTCCGGGGAGCTGTTTTTT | CASSIYYSGELFF
TRBJ1-1 | TRBD1 | TRBV5-1 | once | TGCGCCAGCAGCTTTGACAGGGGTTTGGCTTTCTTT | CASSFDRGLAFF
TRBJ1-5 | NA | TRBV6-1 | NA | TGTGCCAGCAGTGAAGCTGGACAGTGGCAGCCCCAGCATTTT | CASSEAGQWQPQHF
TRBJ2-3 | NA | TRBV7-7 | NA | TGTGCTAGCAGCTTACGAGGGGCCGCCGATACGCAGTATTTT | CASSLRGAADTQYF
TRBJ1-1 | TRBD1 | TRBV2 | NA | TGTGCCAGCAGAAATGACAGGGTAAAAGCTTTCTTT | CASRNDRVKAFF
TRBJ2-7 | NA | TRBV30 | NA | TGTGCCTGCTCGGGGGAAGCGAAATACGGAGAGCAGTACTTC | CACSGEAKYGEQYF
TRBJ2-7 | NA | TRBV5-6 | once | TGTGCCAGCAGCCCTATCGGTGGGGAGCAGTACTTC | CASSPIGGEQYF
TRBJ1-1 | NA | TRBV28 | NA | TGTGCCAGCAGTTTATATACAGGTTTAGGCACTGAAGCTTTCTTT | CASSLYTGLGTEAFF
TRBJ2-7 | NA | TRBV24-1 | NA | TGTGCCACCAGTGAAGGGTCAACCAGGGAGGACGAGCAGTACTTC | CATSEGSTREDEQYF
TRBJ2-7 | NA | TRBV27 | NA | TGTGCCAGCAGTTTCCGGGGACGGATCTACGAGCAGTACTTC | CASSFRGRIYEQYF
TRBJ2-5 | NA | TRBV14 | NA | TGTGCCAGCAGCCAAGGCCCCCGTCTATTGGAGACCCAGTACTTC | CASSQGPRLLETQYF